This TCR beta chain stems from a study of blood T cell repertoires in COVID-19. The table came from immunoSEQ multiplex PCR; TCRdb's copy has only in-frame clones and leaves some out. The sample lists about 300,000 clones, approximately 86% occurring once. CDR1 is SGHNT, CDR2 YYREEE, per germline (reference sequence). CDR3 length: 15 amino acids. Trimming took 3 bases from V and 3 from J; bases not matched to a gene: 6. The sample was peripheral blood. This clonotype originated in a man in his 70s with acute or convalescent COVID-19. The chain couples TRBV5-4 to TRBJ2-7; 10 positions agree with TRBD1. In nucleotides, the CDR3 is TGTGCCAGCAGCTCGACAGGGGGCAAGCTCTACGAGCAGTACTTC. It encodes CASSSTGGKLYEQYF.